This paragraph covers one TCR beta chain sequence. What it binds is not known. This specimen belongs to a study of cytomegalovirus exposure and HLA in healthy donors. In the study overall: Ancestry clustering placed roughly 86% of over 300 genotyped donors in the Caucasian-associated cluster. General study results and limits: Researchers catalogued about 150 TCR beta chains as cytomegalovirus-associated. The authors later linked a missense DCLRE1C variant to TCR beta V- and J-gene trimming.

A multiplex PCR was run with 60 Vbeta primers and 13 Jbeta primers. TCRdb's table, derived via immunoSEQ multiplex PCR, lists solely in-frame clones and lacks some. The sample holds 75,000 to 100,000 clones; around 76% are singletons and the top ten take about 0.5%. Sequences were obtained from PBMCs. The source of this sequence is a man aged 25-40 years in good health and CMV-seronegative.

The CDR3 DNA reads as TGTGCCAGCAGTCCCGGGAGGGGGAATGAAAAACTGTTTTTT. Its translation: CASSPGRGNEKLFF. The chain couples TRBV6-5 to TRBJ1-4, with D perhaps TRBD1 (6 bases). This CDR3 is built from 14 residues. Trimming took off 5 bases at V and 5 bases at J, with 12 bases between the two ends. Germline CDR1 reads MNHEY; CDR2 reads SVGAGI.